This T cell receptor (beta chain) was found in a study of shared clonotypes between healthy human individuals. TCRdb keeps only in-frame clones here, not all; method: immunoSEQ multiplex PCR. The table lists 950,000 to 1,100,000 clones, about 75% of them singletons. The study's findings and limits: The expectation was that sequencing depth would affect clonotype sharing among donors.

This clone was detected only a few times. Its antigen is still unknown. The TCR comes from a man aged 18 to 30 in good health. Material: memory CD4+ T cells sorted from blood. Regarding subset: CD45RA-negative fraction.

The CDR3 reads CASSQTSGTENTEAFF. The CDR3 DNA reads as TGCGCCAGCAGCCAGACCTCCGGGACAGAGAACACTGAAGCTTTCTTT. This chain links TRBV5-1 with TRBJ1-1, with 7 bases that match TRBD1. Germline CDR1 reads SGHRS; CDR2 reads YFSETQ. This CDR3 contains 16 residues. Germline trimming cut 4 bases from V and 1 base from J; bases unmatched to any gene: 10.